This T cell receptor beta chain was obtained from a study of regulatory T cells in long-lasting Graves disease. Study background: Over 5 years of antithyroid drugs with positive TSH receptor antibodies was taken to mean persistent Graves' disease. Study-level points and caveats: Small numbers of samples may have cut accuracy. Favored gene segments in persistent disease were TRBV28, TRBJ1-2 and TRBJ2-5.

This clonotype was seen ten or more times. The target antigen is unknown. CDR3 regions were amplified by Arm-PCR using iRepertoire HTBI primers to build TCR beta libraries. TCRdb fed the multiplex PCR reads into MiXCR, producing one record per CDR3 protein. This table has 350,000 to 500,000 distinct CDR3 sequences, 20% to 25% appearing once. Stated time point: persistent/refractory GD, antithyroid drugs over 5 years with positive TRAb. With RNA extracted from PBMCs as input, the TCR library was made. Under American Thyroid Association guidelines, Graves' disease was diagnosed. CDR1 MDHEN and CDR2 SYDVKM come from the germline V gene. This CDR3 is built from 14 residues. The V gene end was trimmed by 2 bases and the J gene end by 4 bases; junction bases not matched to a gene: 3.

The rearrangement uses TRBV28 and TRBJ2-5, with 8 positions matching TRBD2. This clonotype originated in a female donor with Graves disease. This specimen was peripheral blood mononuclear cells (PBMCs), taken when the disease was refractory, from a patient treated with antithyroid drugs. The CDR3 region has the DNA TGTGCCAGCAGTTTAAACGGGGGGGTAGAGACCCAGTACTTC. As protein: CASSLNGGVETQYF.